This paragraph reports one T cell receptor beta chain. Its antigen remains unknown. Blood genomic DNA input for TRB amplification was roughly 250-500 ng. This sample is part of a study of T and B cells in COVID-19 patients. Turning to the study itself: Critical illness requiring mechanical ventilation or extracorporeal membrane oxygenation affected 12 of 20 active-infection patients. The study's findings and limits: Active COVID-19 showed highly clonal TRB repertoires; recovery showed diversity and richness above healthy donors. In COVID-19 patients, T cell receptor beta variable and joining gene use was reportedly strongly skewed.

Multiplex PCR with BIOMED2 TRB-A/B primer pools amplified TRB rearrangements. In TCRdb, the multiplex PCR reads were re-called with MiXCR into one record per CDR3 protein. Seen here are some 11,000 distinct CDR3 sequences, about 33% observed once, and the top ten hold roughly an eighth. CDR1 is LNHDA and CDR2 is SQIVND in the germline V gene (reference sequence). The CDR3 has 15 residues. Trimming pared 6 bases from V and 4 bases from J, leaving 18 bases between. The origin of this receptor is a human donor with active COVID-19. The sample taken for sequencing was blood. The rearrangement joins TRBV19 to TRBJ1-1; D gene ambiguous. CDR3 in amino acids: CASRPAKPGRTEAFF. In DNA, the CDR3 is TGTGCCAGTAGGCCGGCGAAGCCGGGCCGCACTGAAGCTTTCTTT.